This record concerns one TCR beta chain sequence. This sample stems from a study of blood T cell repertoires in COVID-19. The CDR3 covers 15 residues. The germline V gene encodes CDR1 MNHEY and CDR2 SVGAGI. Trimming left V 2 bases short and J 7 bases short, with 17 bases between. The repertoire was sequenced with immunoSEQ multiplex PCR; TCRdb's copy has only in-frame clones and lacks some. Of around 76,000 clones listed, 80% to 90% were seen once; the top ten hold around 0.6%. The chain couples TRBV6-5 to TRBJ1-2; D not certain. The receptor's source is a man aged 55-75 years with acute or convalescent COVID-19. Sequences were obtained from peripheral blood. The CDR3 DNA reads TGTGCCAGCAGTTACCCTCTGGAGGGCGCTGGTGGCTACACCTTC. Translated, it gives CASSYPLEGAGGYTF.